Each of the 29 T cell receptor beta chains below was sequenced from the same sample in a study of T cells in localized non-small cell lung cancer. Sequencing was performed with immunoSEQ multiplex PCR; in TCRdb, only in-frame clones are kept and a portion is missing. The sample lists about 40,000 clones; around 86% were seen once. The sequencing here drew on peripheral blood mononuclear cells, taken before any cancer treatment. All receptors derive from a male donor at least 60 years old with stage II lung adenocarcinoma.

The chain recombines TRBV18 with TRBJ2-7; unclear D gene. Germline V CDR1 and CDR2: KGHSH, LQKENI. V was pared by 0 bases and J by 3 bases, with 6 bases between. The CDR3 has 13 amino acids. This chain's CDR3 is CASSPPGSYEQYF. The DNA for the CDR3 is TGTGCCAGCTCACCACCCGGCAGCTACGAGCAGTACTTC.

This chain uses TRBV7-9 with TRBJ1-4; D might be TRBD1 (5 bases). The CDR3 is 16 amino acids. The V and J ends lost 5 bases and 7 bases respectively, with 20 bases between them. Germline V lookup: CDR1 SEHNR, CDR2 FQNEAQ (reference sequence). The CDR3 loop reads CASSLLPRDGTEKLFF. The CDR3 DNA follows: TGTGCCAGCAGCCTCCTCCCCCGGGACGGTACTGAAAAACTGTTTTTT.

The V and J genes are TRBV28 and TRBJ1-5; the D is unclear. The length of the CDR3 is 14 residues. Deletions cut 3 bases from V and 6 bases from J, with 12 bases between. Germline-derived CDR1 and CDR2 are MDHEN and SYDVKM. CDR3: CASSLTKSGQPQHF. The CDR3, as DNA: TGTGCCAGCAGTTTGACCAAGTCCGGTCAGCCCCAGCATTTT. The variable domain in full, with the rest retrieved from reference TRBV28 and TRBJ1-5, is DVKVTQSSRYLVKRTGEKVFLECVQDMDHENMFWYRQDPGLGLRLIYFSYDVKMKEKGDIPEGYSVSREKKERFSLILESASTNQTSMYLCASSLTKSGQPQHFGDGTRLSIL.

V usage is TRBV19 and J usage is TRBJ2-7; the D is unclear. Germline loops: CDR1 LNHDA, CDR2 SQIVND (reference sequence). The V end was cut by 3 bases, the J end by 1 base, with 7 bases between. The CDR3 sequence is 13 residues long. The CDR3 sequence is CASSITASYEQYF. Here the CDR3 DNA reads TGTGCCAGTAGTATCACAGCATCCTACGAGCAGTACTTC.

This clone was seen only a few times. The chain employs TRBV30 and TRBJ1-3, with unresolved D. V was cut by 1 base and J by 0 bases, with 10 bases left in between. Germline V gene sequence: CDR1 GTSNPN, CDR2 SVGIG (reference sequence). The CDR3 has 15 residues. This CDR3 is CAWSGPTSSGNTIYF. The DNA of the CDR3 is TGTGCCTGGAGTGGTCCGACGAGCTCTGGAAACACCATATATTTT.

This chain joins TRBV25-1 and TRBJ1-2; TRBD1 agrees at 11 bases. The germline CDR1 and CDR2 sequences are MGHDK and SYGVNS. The CDR3 is 17 amino acids. The ends lost 4 bases at V and 4 bases at J; junction bases unmatched: 11. DNA of the CDR3: TGTGCCAGCAGTGCGATAGGACAGGGGGCGATAGGCTATGGCTACACCTTC. It encodes CASSAIGQGAIGYGYTF.

The rearrangement links TRBV9 to TRBJ2-3, with TRBD2 matching 10 bases. This CDR3 comprises 14 residues. V trimming: 6 bases; J trimming: 5 bases; junction bases outside the gene matches: 6. Germline V gives CDR1 SGDLS, CDR2 YYNGEE. The CDR3 is CASKASGRGDTQYF. In DNA, the CDR3 is TGTGCCAGCAAGGCTAGCGGGAGAGGAGATACGCAGTATTTT.

The genes are TRBV29-1 and TRBJ2-1; the match to TRBD2 covers 14 bases. Germline-derived CDR1 and CDR2 are SQVTM and ANQGSEA. The CDR3 runs to 18 residues. The junction had 6 bases not matched to a gene; V was cut back by 2 bases and J by 0 bases. The DNA for the CDR3 is TGCAGCGTTGAAAAAGGACTAGCGGGAGGACTCTCCTACAATGAGCAGTTCTTC. Amino acid sequence: CSVEKGLAGGLSYNEQFF.

The rearrangement uses TRBV11-3 and TRBJ2-1; 9 bases match TRBD1. The CDR3 length is 14 residues. Unmatched junction bases numbered 4, after V lost 2 bases and J lost 8 bases. CDR1 and CDR2 (germline): SGHNT, YENEEA. Here the CDR3 reads CASSLQGQGDEQFF. The CDR3 nucleotides are TGTGCCAGCAGCTTACAGGGACAGGGTGATGAGCAGTTCTTC.

This clone was recorded only once. V usage is TRBV7-8 and J usage is TRBJ2-2; D is perhaps TRBD1 (6 bases). This CDR3 comprises 15 residues. Germline CDR1 and CDR2: SGHVS and FQNEAQ. Deletions cut 3 bases from V and 5 bases from J, with 13 bases between. CDR3 nucleotide sequence: TGTGCCAGCAGCTTGGACAGATTAAGGACCGGGGAGCTGTTTTTT. Its translation is CASSLDRLRTGELFF. Using reference TRBV7-8 and TRBJ2-2 for the parts outside the CDR3, the full variable domain is GAGVSQSPRYKVAKRGQDVALRCDPISGHVSLFWYQQALGQGPEFLTYFQNEAQLDKSGLPSDRFFAERPEGSVSTLKIQRTQQEDSAVYLCASSLDRLRTGELFFGEGSRLTVL.

The gene calls are TRBV30 and TRBJ2-5; D tentatively fits TRBD1 or TRBD2 (5 bases each). This CDR3 region has 13 residues. Trimming removed 2 bases from V and 5 bases from J, with 12 bases in between. Germline V CDR1 and CDR2: GTSNPN, SVGIG (reference sequence). The DNA for the CDR3 is TGTGCCTGGAGTCGAGGGGATGGGGAGACCCAGTACTTC. Protein: CAWSRGDGETQYF.

The V and J genes are TRBV6-1 and TRBJ2-7; 7 bases are shared with TRBD2. The germline V gene has CDR1 MNHNS and CDR2 SASEGT. The CDR3 runs 14 residues. With V trimmed by 7 bases and J by 2 bases, 8 bases remained unmatched. The CDR3 bases are TGTGCCAGCAACCGACTAGCTGGGACCTACGAGCAGTACTTC. Protein: CASNRLAGTYEQYF.

This clone was counted a single time. CDR3 in amino acids: CASSLRDIDEQFF. The CDR3 nucleotides read TGTGCCAGCAGTTTGAGAGACATCGATGAGCAGTTCTTC. The chain couples TRBV27 to TRBJ2-1; D is ambiguous. V shed 3 bases and J shed 8 bases, with 11 bases lying between them. The CDR3 runs to 13 residues. Germline CDR1 MNHEY, CDR2 SMNVEV (reference sequence).

The chain uses TRBV11-3 and TRBJ2-7; TRBD2 matches at 14 bases. Germline V gives CDR1 SGHNT, CDR2 YENEEA. This CDR3 region has 15 residues. The V segment lost 3 bases and the J segment 8 bases; nucleotides outside the gene matches: 6. The CDR3 here is CASSLGLAGVGQQYF. Written as DNA, the CDR3 is TGTGCCAGCAGCTTGGGACTAGCGGGGGTGGGGCAGCAGTACTTC.

The CDR3 spells CASSPENEKLFF. The CDR3 bases are TGTGCCAGCTCCCCCGAAAATGAAAAACTGTTTTTT. This chain connects TRBV18 to TRBJ1-4; D remains ambiguous. The CDR3 has 12 residues. V was clipped by 6 bases and J by 5 bases, with 7 bases between them. Germline-derived CDR1 and CDR2 are KGHSH and LQKENI.

CDR3 region: CASSVAVAGNTIYF. CDR3 DNA sequence: TGTGCCAGCAGCGTAGCGGTGGCGGGAAACACCATATATTTT. The chain uses TRBV9 and TRBJ1-3, with D unresolved. The CDR3 totals 14 residues. Trimming took 0 bases from V and 4 from J, leaving 8 bases between them. Germline CDR1 reads SGDLS; CDR2 reads YYNGEE.

The genes are TRBV7-9 and TRBJ2-1; D not certain. Germline values: CDR1 SEHNR, CDR2 FQNEAQ (reference sequence). V dropped 5 bases and J dropped 4 bases, with 18 bases sitting between them. The CDR3 runs to 16 residues. DNA of the CDR3: TGTGCCAGCAGCCGAACTCTGGCGAGATTTTACAATGAGCAGTTCTTC. This gives the protein CASSRTLARFYNEQFF.

The chain employs TRBV19 and TRBJ1-2; D is undetermined. V lost 2 bases to trimming and J lost 0 bases, with 4 bases between them. Germline CDR1 and CDR2: LNHDA and SQIVND (reference sequence). The CDR3 is made up of 13 amino acids. The CDR3 DNA reads as TGTGCCAGTAGTATATCGGCTAACTATGGCTACACCTTC. Amino acids: CASSISANYGYTF.

The V call is TRBV9, the J call TRBJ1-2; D unclear. CDR3 length: 14 amino acids. V was clipped by 0 bases and J by 0 bases, with 6 bases between them. Per the germline V gene, CDR1 is SGDLS and CDR2 is YYNGEE. The DNA of the CDR3 is TGTGCCAGCAGCGTAGCCGGATCTAACTATGGCTACACCTTC. Translation gives CASSVAGSNYGYTF.

This clone was seen a few times. This chain uses TRBV30 with TRBJ1-5; the D gene is possibly TRBD1 (5 bases). CDR3 length: 15 residues. Germline V lookup: CDR1 GTSNPN, CDR2 SVGIG (reference sequence). The V end lost 0 bases, the J end lost 2 bases, and 11 bases lay between the germline ends. CDR3 loop: CAWSVRGRGNQPQHF. The CDR3 coding sequence is TGTGCCTGGAGTGTAAGGGGTAGGGGCAATCAGCCCCAGCATTTT.

The chain employs TRBV18 and TRBJ2-7; D is uncertain. The V end was cut by 6 bases, the J end by 6 bases, with 15 bases between. The germline CDR1 and CDR2 sequences are KGHSH and LQKENI. The CDR3 is 13 amino acids. CDR3 sequence (DNA): TGTGCCAGCTCCGTATCCCAGCCGGGCGAGCAGTACTTC. Translating it yields CASSVSQPGEQYF. Combining the CDR3 with reference TRBV18 and TRBJ2-7 gives the whole variable domain NAGVMQNPRHLVRRRGQEARLRCSPMKGHSHVYWYRQLPEEGLKFMVYLQKENIIDESGMPKERFSAEFPKEGPSILRIQQVVRGDSAAYFCASSVSQPGEQYFGPGTRLTVT.

This clone was observed a few times. The rearrangement links TRBV5-4 to TRBJ2-7, with 7 bases identical to TRBD2. Germline V gene data show CDR1 as SGHNT and CDR2 as YYREEE (reference sequence). The CDR3 has 14 amino acids. V lost 4 bases, J lost 3 bases, and 7 bases stayed unmatched. The CDR3 region is CASSRTSANYEQYF. CDR3 in DNA: TGTGCCAGCAGCCGAACTAGCGCCAACTACGAGCAGTACTTC.

The chain carries TRBV6-1 and TRBJ2-1; no firm D call. Between the trimmed V and J ends, which lost 2 bases and 8 bases, there was a span of 10 bases. The CDR3 runs 13 residues. Germline V gene sequence: CDR1 MNHNS, CDR2 SASEGT. The CDR3 spells CASSERGIDEQFF. The CDR3 DNA sequence: TGTGCCAGCAGTGAAAGAGGTATAGATGAGCAGTTCTTC.

The chain couples TRBV30 to TRBJ2-7, with D perhaps matching TRBD2 (5 bases). CDR1 is GTSNPN, CDR2 SVGIG, per germline (reference sequence). This CDR3 region has 12 residues. V lost 2 bases and J 2 bases, leaving 7 bases between the germline ends. DNA for the CDR3: TGTGCCTGGAGTACTAGGGCCTACGAGCAGTACTTC. The encoded protein is CAWSTRAYEQYF.

The rearrangement uses TRBV6-6 and TRBJ1-1, with D tentatively TRBD1 (6 bases). Germline assignment: CDR1 MNHNY and CDR2 SVGAGI (reference sequence). V lost 7 bases and J lost 5, with 17 bases in between. The CDR3 is 14 residues long. CDR3 sequence: CASIPGGSRTEAFF. The DNA for the CDR3 is TGTGCCAGCATACCGGGGGGCTCGAGGACTGAAGCTTTCTTT.

This clone has just one count. This sequence joins TRBV6-6 and TRBJ2-7; D gene uncertain. The CDR3 has 11 residues. The V end lost 2 bases, the J end lost 5 bases, and 4 bases lay between the germline ends. The germline V gene encodes CDR1 MNHNY and CDR2 SVGAGI (reference sequence). CDR3 protein: CASSYRNEQYF. Written as DNA, the CDR3 is TGTGCCAGCAGTTACAGGAACGAGCAGTACTTC.

The chain is built from TRBV6-1 and TRBJ2-7; D gene ambiguous. Trimming removed 7 bases from V and 3 bases from J, with 13 bases in between. This CDR3 region has 13 residues. Germline values: CDR1 MNHNS, CDR2 SASEGT. The CDR3 protein is CASTWGLVYEQYF. In DNA form, the CDR3 reads TGTGCCAGCACATGGGGTTTAGTCTACGAGCAGTACTTC.

This clone was found a few times. The chain carries TRBV28 and TRBJ2-1, with D possibly being TRBD1 (6 bases). V shed 8 bases and J shed 0 bases, with 14 bases lying between them. The CDR3 has 15 residues. Germline loops: CDR1 MDHEN, CDR2 SYDVKM. The DNA for the CDR3 is TGTGCCAGCTTTGGGGGCAGCGGCTCCTACAATGAGCAGTTCTTC. This sequence encodes CASFGGSGSYNEQFF.

This chain joins TRBV4-2 and TRBJ1-3, with 9 positions matching TRBD1. V lost 2 bases to trimming and J lost 4 bases; unmatched junction nucleotides: 3. The germline gives CDR1 LGHNA, CDR2 YNFKEQ. This CDR3 has 15 amino acids. DNA of the CDR3: TGTGCCAGCAGCCAAACAGGGGGCGCCGGAAACACCATATATTTT. This translates into CASSQTGGAGNTIYF.